These T cell receptor beta chains were read from a single sample in a study of patients and donors after allogeneic stem cell transplantation. TCRdb called the RT-PCR reads again in MiXCR, with one record for every CDR3 protein. The data contain about 110,000 distinct CDR3 sequences, roughly 35% of them singletons. Specimen: blood, either unsorted or a sorted T cell fraction (not recorded which). Receptor source: a human donor who was either an allogeneic HSCT recipient or a stem cell or donor lymphocyte infusion donor (not recorded which). It is not recorded whose cells these are; they may come from a transplant donor. CDR3s include the opening cysteine and the closing phenylalanine or tryptophan. The order of the fields is clone size, D gene, V gene, J gene, CDR3 DNA, CDR3 protein. A D gene is named only where the DNA matches it firmly. Part of the rows lack a size; the others show once, few, many or a class for expanded clones.

few	NA	TRBV24-1	TRBJ2-2	TGTGCCACCAGTGATTCCGGAACGGGAGCCGATAACACCGGGGAGCTGTTTTTT	CATSDSGTGADNTGELFF
NA	NA	TRBV5-1	TRBJ2-2	TGCGCCAGCAGCTTGCCGTCTAGTGCTGGGGAGCTGTTTTTT	CASSLPSSAGELFF
NA	NA	TRBV20-1	TRBJ1-1	TGCAGTGCTAGGAAAGCAGGGCTCATGAACACTGAAGCTTTCTTT	CSARKAGLMNTEAFF
NA	TRBD1	TRBV6-1	TRBJ2-7	TGTGCCAGCATGGGACAGGACATCTCCTACGAGCAGTACTTC	CASMGQDISYEQYF
few	TRBD1	TRBV11-2	TRBJ2-1	TGTGCCAGCAGCTTAGTTGGACAGGGGGCGGGAAATGAGCAGTTCTTC	CASSLVGQGAGNEQFF
NA	TRBD2	TRBV7-8	TRBJ2-1	TGTGCCAGCAGCTTTAGCGGGAGGCCCAGTAGCTCCTACAATGAGCAGTTCTTC	CASSFSGRPSSSYNEQFF
NA	NA	TRBV3-1	TRBJ2-7	TGTGCCAGCAGCCAACAGGGGCGGGAGCCAGGTTCCGAGCAGTACTTC	CASSQQGREPGSEQYF
many	TRBD1	TRBV29-1	TRBJ1-2	TGCAGCGTTGATCTTCGGGGACAGCTTGATGGCTACACCTTC	CSVDLRGQLDGYTF
NA	NA	TRBV19	TRBJ1-5	TGTGCCAGTAGTATGCTAAATCAGCCCCAGCATTTT	CASSMLNQPQHF
NA	NA	TRBV12-3/TRBV12-4	TRBJ2-5	TGTGCCAGCAGTTGGGCTAGCGCGAACCAAGAGACCCAGTACTTC	CASSWASANQETQYF
NA	TRBD1	TRBV28	TRBJ2-1	TGTGCCAGCAGTTTTTGGGACAGGAGGCTCGATGAGCAGTTCTTC	CASSFWDRRLDEQFF
NA	NA	TRBV18	TRBJ1-2	TGTGCCAGCTCACCATTGGACACTGGCTATGGCTACACCTTC	CASSPLDTGYGYTF
NA	NA	TRBV4-2	TRBJ2-3	TGTGCCAGCAGCCAGCGGACGTCGGCAGATACGCAGTATTTT	CASSQRTSADTQYF
NA	TRBD2	TRBV20-1	TRBJ2-3	TGCAGTGCCTGGGGACTAGCGGGATCAGATACGCAGTATTTT	CSAWGLAGSDTQYF
few	NA	TRBV6-5	TRBJ1-6	TGTGCCAGCAGGGACCTTTTAAATTCACCCCTCCACTTT	CASRDLLNSPLHF
few	TRBD1	TRBV7-9	TRBJ1-4	TGTGCCATTCCCGGGACAGGGTTTGAAAAACTGTTTTTT	CAIPGTGFEKLFF
NA	NA	TRBV4-2	TRBJ2-2	TGTGCCAGCAGCCAAGGAATAGTCAGGGCGAACACCGGGGAGCTGTTTTTT	CASSQGIVRANTGELFF
once	TRBD1	TRBV29-1	TRBJ2-2	TGCAGCGTTCAACAGGGGCCCGGGGAGCTGTTTTTT	CSVQQGPGELFF
NA	NA	TRBV7-9	TRBJ2-1	TGTGCCAGCAGCCCAGGAGGGGGCGCGCAGTTCTTC	CASSPGGGAQFF
NA	NA	TRBV12-3/TRBV12-4	TRBJ2-1	TGTGCCAGCAGTTTTAGGAGAAATCGATACAATGAGCAGTTCTTC	CASSFRRNRYNEQFF
NA	TRBD1	TRBV28	TRBJ1-6	TGTGCCAGCAGTTTGGCAGGGGGGCGCTCCTATAATTCACCCCTCCACTTT	CASSLAGGRSYNSPLHF
few	TRBD1	TRBV10-3	TRBJ2-7	TGTGCCATCAGTGATTTGACAGGGGGAACCTACGAGCAGTACTTC	CAISDLTGGTYEQYF